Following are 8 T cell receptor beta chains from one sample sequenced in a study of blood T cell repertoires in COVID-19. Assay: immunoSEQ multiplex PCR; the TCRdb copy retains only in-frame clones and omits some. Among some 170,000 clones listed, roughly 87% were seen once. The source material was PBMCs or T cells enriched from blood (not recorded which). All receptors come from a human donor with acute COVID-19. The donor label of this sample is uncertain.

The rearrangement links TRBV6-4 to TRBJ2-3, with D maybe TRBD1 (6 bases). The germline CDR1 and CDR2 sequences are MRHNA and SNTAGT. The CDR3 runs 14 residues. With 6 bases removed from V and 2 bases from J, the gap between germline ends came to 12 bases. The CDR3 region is CASRRTAYTDTQYF. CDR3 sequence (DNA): TGTGCCAGCAGAAGGACAGCTTACACAGATACGCAGTATTTT.

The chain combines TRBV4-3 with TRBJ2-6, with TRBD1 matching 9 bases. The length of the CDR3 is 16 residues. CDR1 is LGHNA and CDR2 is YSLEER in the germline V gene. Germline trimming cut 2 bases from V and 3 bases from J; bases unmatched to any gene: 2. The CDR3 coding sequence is TGCGCCAGCAGCCAAACAGGGGGCGGTGGGGCCAACGTCCTGACTTTC. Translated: CASSQTGGGGANVLTF.

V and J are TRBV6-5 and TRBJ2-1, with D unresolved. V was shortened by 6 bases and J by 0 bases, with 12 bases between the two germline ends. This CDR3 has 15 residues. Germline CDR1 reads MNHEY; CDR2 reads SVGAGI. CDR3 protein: CASSLATSSYNEQFF. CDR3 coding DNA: TGTGCCAGCAGCCTCGCCACGAGCTCCTACAATGAGCAGTTCTTC.

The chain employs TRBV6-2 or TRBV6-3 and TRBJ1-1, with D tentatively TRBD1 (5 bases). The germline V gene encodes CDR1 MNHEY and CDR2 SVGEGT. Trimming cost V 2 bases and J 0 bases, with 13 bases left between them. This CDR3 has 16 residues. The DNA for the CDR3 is TGTGCCAGCAGTTACGACAGATACCGAATGAACACTGAAGCTTTCTTT. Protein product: CASSYDRYRMNTEAFF.

CDR3 DNA sequence: TGTGCCAGCAGTTTACATCCAACCGGCTCCTACAATGAGCAGTTCTTC. Translation gives CASSLHPTGSYNEQFF. The chain links TRBV27 to TRBJ2-1; D not resolved. Trimming left V 2 bases short and J 0 bases short, with 11 bases between. This CDR3 comprises 16 residues. Germline-derived CDR1 and CDR2 are MNHEY and SMNVEV (reference sequence).

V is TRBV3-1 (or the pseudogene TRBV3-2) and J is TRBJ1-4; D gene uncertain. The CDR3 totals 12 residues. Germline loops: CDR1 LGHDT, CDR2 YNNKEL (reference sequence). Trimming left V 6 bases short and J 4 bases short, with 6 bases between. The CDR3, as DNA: TGTGCCAGCAGTCGCTATAATGAAAAACTGTTTTTT. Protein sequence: CASSRYNEKLFF.

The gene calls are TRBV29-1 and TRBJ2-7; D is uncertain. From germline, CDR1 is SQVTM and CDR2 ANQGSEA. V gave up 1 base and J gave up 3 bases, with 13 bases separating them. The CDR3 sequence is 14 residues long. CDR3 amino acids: CSVEGPWPNYEQYF. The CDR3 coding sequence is TGCAGCGTTGAAGGTCCCTGGCCGAACTACGAGCAGTACTTC.

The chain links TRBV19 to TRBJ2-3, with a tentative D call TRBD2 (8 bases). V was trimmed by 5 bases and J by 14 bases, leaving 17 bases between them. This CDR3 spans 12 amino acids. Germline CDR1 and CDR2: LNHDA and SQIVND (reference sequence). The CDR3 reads CASSPRGTSWYF. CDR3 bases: TGTGCCAGTAGTCCCAGGGGGACTAGTTGGTATTTT.